This T cell receptor (beta chain) stems from a study of STAT5B mutations in CD4+ large granular lymphocyte leukemia. Buffy coats from healthy blood donors served as controls. Method: immunoSEQ multiplex PCR; TCRdb's copy keeps in-frame clones and lacks some. Of about 33,000 clones in the sample, 74% were seen once. Trimming pared 3 bases from V and 7 bases from J, leaving 21 bases between. In germline, CDR1 is ENHRY, CDR2 SYGVKD. This CDR3 is built from 16 residues. The chain is built from TRBV10-3 and TRBJ1-1; possibly TRBD1 for D (5 bases). Material for sequencing was CD4+ T cells from blood buffy coats. The source is a human donor in good health. Here the CDR3 reads CAISDPRIRGMDEAFF. CDR3 nucleotide sequence: TGTGCCATCAGTGACCCAAGGATAAGGGGCATGGATGAAGCTTTCTTT.